This T cell receptor beta chain was captured in a study of identical twins. A universal primer site was created by template switching, with the cDNA bearing unique molecular identifiers. From the 5' RACE reads, TCRdb called clonotypes with MiXCR, one entry per CDR3 protein. The sample lists 350,000 or so distinct CDR3 sequences, approximately 8.8% occurring once. V lost 0 bases and J lost 4; bases outside the gene matches: 10. The CDR3 loop spans 16 amino acids. Germline assignment: CDR1 DFQATT and CDR2 SNEGSKA (reference sequence). General study results and limits: Low generation-probability sequences were in excess among twin-shared out-of-frame alpha sequences. For cord blood, abundant beta clonotypes had fewer insertions, unlike memory repertoires, which showed none.

This clonotype has just a few counts. The target antigen is unknown. Sequenced material: naive T cells sorted from blood. This clonotype was sampled from a woman aged 45-59 years in good health. The chain carries TRBV20-1 and TRBJ2-3; TRBD2 aligns across 7 bases. This CDR3 is CSARDPMSGKADTQYF. The DNA for the CDR3 is TGCAGTGCTAGAGATCCTATGAGCGGGAAGGCAGATACGCAGTATTTT.